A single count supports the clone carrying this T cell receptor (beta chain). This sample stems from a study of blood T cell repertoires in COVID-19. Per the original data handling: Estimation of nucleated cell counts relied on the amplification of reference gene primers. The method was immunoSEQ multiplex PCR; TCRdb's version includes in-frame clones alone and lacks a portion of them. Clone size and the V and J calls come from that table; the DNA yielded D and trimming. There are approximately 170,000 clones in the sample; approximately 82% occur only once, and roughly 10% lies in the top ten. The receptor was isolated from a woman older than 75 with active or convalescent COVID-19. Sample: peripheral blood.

The CDR3 DNA reads TGTGCCAGCAGTTTTAGGGAGGGAACTGAAGCTTTCTTT. Its protein is CASSFREGTEAFF. This chain uses TRBV28 with TRBJ1-1; D not resolved. The V end lost 3 bases, the J end lost 5 bases, and 10 bases lay between the germline ends. This CDR3 is built from 13 residues. CDR1 is MDHEN and CDR2 is SYDVKM in the germline V gene.